This T cell receptor beta chain comes out of a study of shared clonotypes between healthy human individuals. Overall study results and limits: Only blood samples were collected, and tissue repertoires likely differ. Some naive CD4 clonotypes, about 5.5%, turned up in common across several donors. Among donors, sharing of clonotypes was expected to be affected by sequencing depth.

Naivety among CD8 cells was defined by CD45RO negativity and positive CCR7 selection, thereby excluding terminally differentiated effector memory CD45RA+ cells. Remarks on this clone: Its antigen is not identified.

Assay: immunoSEQ multiplex PCR; the TCRdb copy retains only in-frame clones and omits some. The data hold 2 million to 2.5 million clones, with just under 95% observed a single time. The sequencing sample was made of naive CD8+ T cells sorted from blood. The receptor comes from a man aged 18 to 30 in good health.

CDR3 coding DNA: TGTGCCAGCAGTTACCGTCCGGGACAGCACTATGGCTACACCTTC. This encodes CASSYRPGQHYGYTF. The chain is built from TRBV27 and TRBJ1-2, with TRBD1 matching over 7 bases. This CDR3 comprises 15 residues. Trimming cost V 4 bases and J 3 bases; bases outside gene matches: 8. Germline V gives CDR1 MNHEY, CDR2 SMNVEV (reference sequence).